This is a list of T cell receptor beta chains from one sample in a study of OX40 agonist ivuxolimab in advanced cancers. Here immunoSEQ multiplex PCR was the method, and the copy in TCRdb shows in-frame clones only, minus some. The table lists 70,000 or so clones, roughly 80% of them singletons, with under 1.2% in the top ten. The sample in question was CD4+ or CD8+ T cells sorted from blood, obtained in a trial of the OX40 agonist ivuxolimab. The receptors here all came from an adult with an advanced solid tumor such as melanoma, head and neck, liver or kidney cancer. CDR3s leave out the opening cysteine and the closing phenylalanine or tryptophan.

CDR3,J,V
ASSVGRVNTEAF,TRBJ1-1,TRBV6-1
ATSRGRLNTEAF,TRBJ1-1,TRBV15
ASSPPGRGANVLT,TRBJ2-6,TRBV18
ASSLAQQGEQY,TRBJ2-7,TRBV7-6
ASSHGQTWGGIDNEQF,TRBJ2-1,TRBV4-1
AILVGQGARQPQH,TRBJ1-5,TRBV7-8
ASSFRQVQPQH,TRBJ1-5,TRBV28
ASSVGTGEAF,TRBJ1-1,TRBV9
AIGIQPQH,TRBJ1-5,TRBV19
ASKKAGGSYNEQF,TRBJ2-1,TRBV6-1